Listed below are T cell receptor beta chains from one sample, sequenced in a study of T-cell reconstitution after alpha-beta-depleted transplantation in children. One entry per CDR3 protein, called by TCRdb with MiXCR from the PCR reads. The sample includes 250,000 to 400,000 distinct CDR3 sequences, roughly 21% seen only once; the top ten take roughly 9.7%. Sequencing used PBMCs, mostly from graft donor cells, obtained 180 days after TCRalphabeta/CD19-depleted stem cell transplant. These receptors all stem from a male patient between 10 and 17 years old who had a stem cell transplant for acute lymphoblastic leukemia, so the T cells may come from the graft donor. CDR3s include the opening cysteine and the closing phenylalanine or tryptophan. Fields, in order: J gene, V gene, CDR3 protein.

TRBJ2-5 TRBV7-3 CASSFLGNTETQYF
TRBJ2-3 TRBV25-1 CASSTSSGGDTQYF
TRBJ2-3 TRBV7-3 CASNGVGTDTQYF
TRBJ1-2 TRBV9 CASSVARDRNYGYTF
TRBJ2-1 TRBV12-5 CASALPVGEQFF
TRBJ1-2 TRBV5-1 CASRPLGGDYGYTF
TRBJ1-6 TRBV18 CASSPPGGRWDSPLHF
TRBJ2-1 TRBV5-1 CASSPLAGRGEQFF
TRBJ2-5 TRBV5-1 CASSLGATGDEETQYF
TRBJ2-5 TRBV9 CASSLPNQETQYF
TRBJ2-1 TRBV20-1 CSAPRAPAGYYNEQFF
TRBJ2-6 TRBV11-2 CASSFHSGANVLTF
TRBJ2-4 TRBV18 CASSPLGLAGGFAKNIQYF
TRBJ2-3 TRBV29-1 CSVPAPDTQYF
TRBJ2-1 TRBV20-1 CSARDLRHMDEQFF
TRBJ2-3 TRBV29-1 CTLRQGGRTDTQYF
TRBJ2-3 TRBV7-2 CASSYTGTLTDTQYF
TRBJ1-5 TRBV12-3/TRBV12-4 CASSHRQGRNQPQHF
TRBJ2-3 TRBV5-1 CASSLWTSGTDTQYF
TRBJ2-1 TRBV19 CASRQRGRYNEQFF
TRBJ2-3 TRBV5-1 CASSSLGTSGSLPRRDTQYF
TRBJ1-2 TRBV30 CAWSRGNGGAMRAYGYTF
TRBJ2-5 TRBV7-9 CASSLSLEYGETQYF
TRBJ2-3 TRBV6-1 CASRRQGARSDTQYF
TRBJ1-6 TRBV20-1 CSARVRGIYSPLHF
TRBJ2-3 TRBV4-2 CATLDSNLDTQYF
TRBJ2-7 TRBV5-4 CASSRPGTRASYEQYF
TRBJ2-1 TRBV7-9 CASRSLAAAYNEQFF
TRBJ1-2 TRBV10-3 CASSKLLSGYTF
TRBJ2-7 TRBV5-1 CASRRRASKAGGSSYEQYF
TRBJ2-3 TRBV11-1 CASSLFPVGEATDTQYF
TRBJ2-3 TRBV4-1 CASSQDSSGYTDTQYF
TRBJ2-1 TRBV25-1 CASSGSSGGGDEQFF
TRBJ1-1 TRBV9 CASSGTTNTEAFF